This T cell receptor (beta chain) emerged from a study of cytomegalovirus exposure and HLA in healthy donors. Study-level results: Diagnosis of cytomegalovirus status made by the classifier reportedly showed high specificity and sensitivity. Many donors carried some public TCRs, although rarity characterized most TCR sequences.

Note on this clone: Its antigen is still unknown.

This CDR3 is built from 17 residues. The germline V gene encodes CDR1 LGHNA and CDR2 YSLEER. V dropped 4 bases and J dropped 5; count of bases not matched to a gene: 14. Separation from the approximately 690-subject first cohort characterized the roughly 130-subject validation cohort, to which the donors belonged. Using immunoSEQ multiplex PCR, the repertoire was profiled, and TCRdb retains in-frame clones only, with some absent. Of approximately 220,000 clones in the sample, 75% to 90% are singletons; the top ten hold 11% to 15%. Sample: PBMCs. The gene calls are TRBV4-3 and TRBJ2-1; 7 bases line up with TRBD2. The clonotype comes from a woman aged 25 to 45 in good health and CMV-seropositive. The CDR3 sequence: CASSPWLRTRAHNEQFF. As DNA, the CDR3 is TGCGCCAGCAGCCCGTGGCTACGGACTAGGGCCCACAATGAGCAGTTCTTC.